Below, one T cell receptor beta chain is given with its context. The antigen is unknown. Data came from immunoSEQ multiplex PCR; TCRdb stores just in-frame clones and leaves some out. The sample has 250,000 to 300,000 clones, about 87% seen once; the top ten hold approximately 3.3%. The source of the sample is a study of Ad26.COV2.S vaccination and SARS-CoV-2 variants. Regarding treatment: 15 to 20 received Ad26.COV2.S at low or high dose, single or two shots; about 5 received placebo; per-sample allocation not given. Sampling was performed 63 days after the first vaccine or placebo injection. Wuhan-strain SARS-CoV-2 spike was expressed by the Ad26 vector that made up the vaccine. Study-wide results and caveats: Measurements of TCR breadth and depth may have given underestimates of the total T cell responses.

Germline V gene sequence: CDR1 SGHDN, CDR2 FVKESK. The CDR3 length is 14 residues. The V and J ends lost 3 bases and 4 bases respectively, with 12 bases between them. Here the sequenced sample was peripheral blood, taken in a trial of Ad26.COV2.S vaccine versus placebo. The chain recombines TRBV14 with TRBJ1-1, with no clear D. The receptor was derived from a person aged 18-65 years who received the Ad26.COV2.S COVID-19 vaccine or a placebo. The CDR3 DNA is TGTGCCAGCAGCCAGATGGACCTGGGCACTGAAGCTTTCTTT. Amino acid sequence: CASSQMDLGTEAFF.